This entry concerns a single TCR beta chain. The length of the CDR3 is 16 residues. Germline loops: CDR1 MDHEN, CDR2 SYDVKM. Trimming removed 7 bases at V and 0 bases at J, with 13 bases between. The sort gate was single viable CD3+CD4+CD8-CD45RO+ cells for memory CD4+ T cells. The authors' processing: Out-of-frame sequences were removed, leaving around 2.2 million distinct TCRbeta sequences. Generated by immunoSEQ multiplex PCR, the TCRdb table keeps only in-frame clones and is missing some. The V and J calls and clone size are taken from that table; D and trimming were inferred from the DNA. This sample has about 50,000 clones, with just under 80% found just once. The source of the sample is a study of memory CD4+ T cells and cytomegalovirus serostatus. Study summary: Donors were healthy Belgian adults, 10 or so CMV seropositive and approximately 25 seronegative.

Sample: memory CD4+ T cells from blood. The clonotype comes from an adult in good health and CMV-seronegative. The chain carries TRBV28 and TRBJ2-6, with D maybe TRBD2 (6 bases). CDR3 bases: TGTGCCAGCACCCCATCCGGGGGCTCTGGGGCCAACGTCCTGACTTTC. This encodes CASTPSGGSGANVLTF.